One TCR beta chain is described in this entry. These data come from a study of control samples from healthy donors and cancer patients. The CDR3 covers 14 residues. Looked up from germline, CDR1 is GTSNPN and CDR2 is SVGIG (reference sequence). V was pared by 2 bases and J by 2 bases, with 4 bases of the junction left unmatched. Sequencing used immunoSEQ multiplex PCR; TCRdb keeps in-frame clones, though not all of them. Of about 60,000 clones in the sample, roughly 90% were seen once. The chain carries TRBV30 and TRBJ1-2; 8 bases are shared with TRBD1. Sequencing was carried out using PBMCs. This receptor was identified in a man aged 35 to 55 with colorectal cancer. CDR3 coding DNA: TGTGCCTGGAGTCGACAGGGGACAAACTATGGCTACACCTTC. Translating gives CAWSRQGTNYGYTF.